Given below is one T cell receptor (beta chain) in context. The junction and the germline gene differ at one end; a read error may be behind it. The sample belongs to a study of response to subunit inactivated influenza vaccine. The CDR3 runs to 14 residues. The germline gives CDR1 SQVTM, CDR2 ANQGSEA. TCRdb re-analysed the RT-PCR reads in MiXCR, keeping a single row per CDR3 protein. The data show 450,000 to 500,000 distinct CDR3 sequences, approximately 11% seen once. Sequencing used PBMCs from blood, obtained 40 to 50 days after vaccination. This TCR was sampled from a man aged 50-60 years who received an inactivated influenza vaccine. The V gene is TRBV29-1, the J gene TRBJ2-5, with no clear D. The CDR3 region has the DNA TGCAGAGTTGAATTTCTGGGGTTTCAAGAGACCCAGTACTTC. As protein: CRVEFLGFQETQYF.